One and the same sample provided the 15 T cell receptor beta chains below, sequenced in a study of blood T cells in healthy people across ages (dated by TCRdb to between 2014 and 2016). Library construction relied on 5' RACE. The sample was run on an Illumina HiSeq 2500. A second PCR of about 6 to 11 cycles was performed with a sample-barcoded 5' primer and a J-beta primer mix. TCRdb reprocessing: public reads trimmed at Q25 with fastp, clones called with MiXCR, in-frame beta chains kept. Merged by CDR3 protein, the rows form single entries marked with the most common genes and DNA. In this sample the table shows roughly 2 million distinct CDR3 sequences, about 50% of which occur a single time. Over 2% of the sample goes to the ten largest clones. Input material: blood. The receptors come from a woman between 35 and 50 years old in good health.

This chain uses TRBV7-2 with TRBJ2-6, with D perhaps TRBD1 (5 bases). The CDR3 runs 16 residues. The V gene's germline CDR1 is SGHTA and CDR2 FQGNSA. The ends were cut back, 8 bases at V and 4 bases at J, with 18 bases in the middle. The CDR3 is CASCYQGSTGANVLTF. The DNA for the CDR3 is TGTGCCAGCTGCTACCAGGGATCGACCGGGGCCAACGTCCTGACTTTC.

The chain uses TRBV20-1 and TRBJ1-2, with D possibly matching TRBD1 (6 bases). V dropped 4 bases and J dropped 4 bases, with 10 bases sitting between them. Germline-derived CDR1 and CDR2 are DFQATT and SNEGSKA (reference sequence). The CDR3 runs 12 residues. CDR3 sequence: CSATTGIYGYTF. DNA for the CDR3: TGCAGTGCTACTACAGGGATCTATGGCTACACCTTC.

This sequence joins TRBV25-1 and TRBJ1-2; no reliable D call. The CDR3 sequence is 13 residues long. Germline values: CDR1 MGHDK, CDR2 SYGVNS. Deletions cut 4 bases from V and 7 bases from J, with 13 bases between. The CDR3 protein is CASSVVGFSGYTF. As DNA, the CDR3 is TGTGCCAGCAGTGTGGTTGGGTTTTCTGGCTACACCTTC.

The chain links TRBV27 to TRBJ1-5; TRBD1 aligns across 7 bases. Trimming took 5 bases from V and 0 from J; bases not matched to a gene: 13. Germline values: CDR1 MNHEY, CDR2 SMNVEV (reference sequence). The CDR3 spans 18 residues. CDR3 protein: CASSPHRDSEYSNQPQHF. CDR3 DNA: TGTGCCAGCAGTCCACACCGGGACAGTGAATATAGCAATCAGCCCCAGCATTTT.

The rearrangement links TRBV5-4 to TRBJ1-1, with 7 bases matching TRBD1. Germline loops: CDR1 SGHNT, CDR2 YYREEE (reference sequence). The CDR3 extends over 15 amino acids. After removal of 4 bases from V and 2 bases from J, the junction contained 8 bases not matched to a gene. CDR3 protein: CASSVRQGSNTEAFF. The CDR3 DNA sequence: TGTGCCAGCAGCGTTCGACAGGGCTCTAACACTGAAGCTTTCTTT. The whole variable domain, remainder taken from reference TRBV5-4 and TRBJ1-1, is ETGVTQSPTHLIKTRGQQVTLRCSSQSGHNTVSWYQQALGQGPQFIFQYYREEENGRGNFPPRFSGLQFPNYSSELNVNALELDDSALYLCASSVRQGSNTEAFFGQGTRLTVV.

This clonotype was picked up many times. Sequence at one end of the junction differs from germline and may be a read error. The V call is TRBV5-1, the J call TRBJ2-6, with D uncertain. The germline gives CDR1 SGHRS, CDR2 YFSETQ. The CDR3 is 14 residues long. CDR3 region: CASSPLSGANVLTF. Here the CDR3 DNA reads TGTGCCAGCAGTCCGCTCTCTGGGGCCAACGTCCTGACTTTC. Full variable domain (remainder filled in from reference TRBV5-1 and TRBJ2-6): KAGVTQTPRYLIKTRGQQVTLSCSPISGHRSVSWYQQTPGQGLQFLFEYFSETQRNKGNFPGRFSGRQFSNSRSEMNVSTLELGDSALYLCASSPLSGANVLTFGAGSRLTVL.

V and J are TRBV29-1 and TRBJ1-2; 8 nucleotides align to TRBD1. This CDR3 has 15 amino acids. Germline CDR1 and CDR2: SQVTM and ANQGSEA. With V trimmed by 4 bases and J by 2 bases, 9 bases remained unmatched. CDR3 sequence (DNA): TGCAGCGTTGCCCGGGGAAGACAGGGGAACTATGGCTACACCTTC. Its translation is CSVARGRQGNYGYTF.

DNA of the CDR3: TGTGCCAGCAGCTTGGACCAACAGGGGGCAACAGATACGCAGTATTTT. It specifies CASSLDQQGATDTQYF. V and J are TRBV7-2 and TRBJ2-3; 9 positions agree with TRBD1. Germline CDR1 SGHTA, CDR2 FQGNSA. This CDR3 is 16 amino acids long. The junction had 7 bases not matched to a gene; V was cut back by 3 bases and J by 3 bases.

The rearrangement joins TRBV6-2 or TRBV6-3 to TRBJ2-5, with 7 bases fitting TRBD1. Germline CDR1 reads MNHEY; CDR2 reads SVGEGT. J gave up 11 bases and V 2 bases, and 14 bases lay outside the gene matches. The CDR3 spans 15 residues. The CDR3 loop is CASSYGDSQSYGQYF. Here the CDR3 DNA reads TGTGCCAGCAGTTACGGGGACAGCCAGTCCTACGGGCAGTACTTC.

The V and J genes are TRBV7-9 and TRBJ2-4, with TRBD1 matching over 7 bases. Per germline, CDR1 SEHNR and CDR2 FQNEAQ (reference sequence). The CDR3 extends over 16 amino acids. V was clipped by 5 bases and J by 0 bases; unmatched bases: 7. The chain's CDR3 is CASSLGQQIAKNIQYF. CDR3 bases: TGTGCCAGCAGCCTGGGACAGCAGATAGCCAAAAACATTCAGTACTTC.

The J gene is TRBJ2-2, the V gene TRBV20-1; D is uncertain. Trimming removed 3 bases from V and 2 bases from J, with 7 bases in between. This CDR3 is built from 13 residues. CDR1 is DFQATT and CDR2 is SNEGSKA in the germline V gene (reference sequence). DNA for the CDR3: TGCAGTGCTAGTAACGCAAACACCGGGGAGCTGTTTTTT. Its protein is CSASNANTGELFF.

This clonotype was seen only a few times. The genes are TRBV20-1 and TRBJ2-5; D ambiguous. The ends were cut back, 3 bases at V and 4 bases at J, with 9 bases in the middle. The CDR3 spans 12 residues. The germline V gene encodes CDR1 DFQATT and CDR2 SNEGSKA (reference sequence). The CDR3 nucleotides read TGCAGTGCTAGTGACCTCGCAGAGACCCAGTACTTC. Translated, it gives CSASDLAETQYF.

Note on this clonotype: The junction does not match germline at one end; this may be a read error. The genes are TRBV7-2 and TRBJ2-3; TRBD1 might be the D (6 bases). The CDR3 length is 14 residues. Germline CDR1 and CDR2: SGHTA and FQGNSA. The CDR3 region is CASSLRGRTDAQYF. The CDR3 DNA sequence: TGTGCCAGCAGCTTGAGGGGTAGGACAGATGCGCAGTATTTT.

The rearrangement joins TRBV5-1 to TRBJ2-1; 8 nucleotides match TRBD2. J lost 1 base, V lost 7 bases, and 4 bases had no gene match. Per germline, CDR1 SGHRS and CDR2 YFSETQ. The CDR3 is made up of 14 amino acids. CDR3 sequence reads: CASYSGESYNEQFF. CDR3 sequence (DNA): TGCGCCAGCTATAGCGGGGAGTCCTACAATGAGCAGTTCTTC.

V and J are TRBV28 and TRBJ2-5, with 7 bases matching TRBD1. The CDR3 extends over 19 amino acids. Per germline, CDR1 MDHEN and CDR2 SYDVKM. V was pared by 2 bases and J by 2 bases, with 17 bases of the junction left unmatched. The CDR3 DNA reads TGTGCCAGCAGTTTACTTATCCGAAAGGACCCGGGACAGCAAGAGACCCAGTACTTC. This sequence encodes CASSLLIRKDPGQQETQYF. The complete variable domain, with remaining parts taken from reference TRBV28 and TRBJ2-5, reads DVKVTQSSRYLVKRTGEKVFLECVQDMDHENMFWYRQDPGLGLRLIYFSYDVKMKEKGDIPEGYSVSREKKERFSLILESASTNQTSMYLCASSLLIRKDPGQQETQYFGPGTRLLVL.